The 12 T cell receptor beta chains listed next were all sequenced from one sample in a study of control samples from healthy donors and cancer patients. Clones were sequenced by immunoSEQ multiplex PCR, and TCRdb holds only the in-frame ones, with some missing. The sample lists around 130,000 clones; 80% to 90% were seen once. The sample consisted of blood. Receptors were obtained from a man aged 50 to 59 in good health.

In nucleotides, the CDR3 is TGTGCCAGCAGCCAAGACAGGGACTGGACCACTGAAGCTTTCTTT. Translated: CASSQDRDWTTEAFF. The genes are TRBV4-2 and TRBJ1-1; the D gene is possibly TRBD1 (5 bases). Deletions cut 0 bases from V and 4 bases from J, with 12 bases between. The CDR3 loop spans 15 amino acids. The germline CDR1 and CDR2 sequences are LGHNA and YNFKEQ.

This clone was observed once. V gene TRBV5-6 combines with J gene TRBJ1-1, with 8 bases identical to TRBD1. The CDR3 has 13 residues. The trim removed 5 bases at V and 4 bases at J, leaving 4 bases unmatched. Germline V gene data show CDR1 as SGHDT and CDR2 as YYEEEE. The chain's CDR3 is CASRDRASTEAFF. The CDR3 bases are TGTGCCAGCAGGGACAGGGCAAGCACTGAAGCTTTCTTT.

This clone appeared a single time. The chain carries TRBV30 and TRBJ1-4; D is perhaps TRBD1 (6 bases). V was shortened by 3 bases and J by 3 bases, with 11 bases between the two germline ends. The CDR3 spans 14 residues. Germline V CDR1 and CDR2: GTSNPN, SVGIG (reference sequence). CDR3: CAWSGGEPNEKLFF. DNA for the CDR3: TGTGCCTGGAGCGGGGGCGAGCCTAATGAAAAACTGTTTTTT.

The chain recombines TRBV7-2 with TRBJ2-7, with D perhaps TRBD1 (5 bases). Germline CDR1 SGHTA, CDR2 FQGNSA. The CDR3 totals 15 residues. The germline V and J ends were trimmed by 3 bases and 2 bases, with 14 bases remaining between them. The CDR3 coding sequence is TGTGCCAGCAGCTTTGGTAACTCAGGGCCCTACGAGCAGTACTTC. It codes for CASSFGNSGPYEQYF.

This clone was picked up one time. The chain recombines TRBV6-5 with TRBJ1-5; no reliable D call. The CDR3 sequence is 14 residues long. Germline assignment: CDR1 MNHEY and CDR2 SVGAGI. V was shortened by 0 bases and J by 4 bases, with 7 bases between the two germline ends. This CDR3 is CASSYSGGNQPQHF. For the CDR3, the DNA is TGTGCCAGCAGTTACTCAGGCGGGAATCAGCCCCAGCATTTT.

J is TRBJ1-5 and V is TRBV5-1, with a possible D match to TRBD1 (5 bases). The CDR3 contains 18 residues. Trimming pared 1 base from V and 3 bases from J, leaving 20 bases between. Germline V gene sequence: CDR1 SGHRS, CDR2 YFSETQ. In nucleotides, the CDR3 is TGCGCCAGCAGCTTGTTGCCCCTTCGCCGGGACCTCAATCAGCCCCAGCATTTT. Its translation: CASSLLPLRRDLNQPQHF.

V gene TRBV10-3 combines with J gene TRBJ1-2, with D unclear. Trimming removed 4 bases from V and 1 base from J, with 19 bases in between. Germline V CDR1 and CDR2: ENHRY, SYGVKD. The CDR3 is 17 residues long. The CDR3 DNA follows: TGTGCCATCAGTGCCCCAGGAATGCCCGAAATTAACTATGGCTACACCTTC. It is translated as CAISAPGMPEINYGYTF.

V is TRBV5-1 and J is TRBJ1-6, with D possibly being TRBD1 (6 bases). V shed 4 bases and J shed 5 bases, with 13 bases lying between them. Germline V CDR1 and CDR2: SGHRS, YFSETQ. The CDR3 has 15 amino acids. The CDR3 nucleotides read TGCGCCAGCAGCCCAGGACAGTCAGATAATTCACCCCTCCACTTT. This codes for CASSPGQSDNSPLHF.

For this clone: Other DNA sequences in the sample encode the same CDR3. The chain joins TRBV7-2 to TRBJ2-3, with 11 bases lining up with TRBD2. V trimming: 5 bases; J trimming: 4 bases; junction bases outside the gene matches: 8. The V gene's germline CDR1 is SGHTA and CDR2 FQGNSA. The CDR3 is 16 amino acids. The CDR3 protein is CASSPSSGGAPDTQYF. CDR3 sequence (DNA): TGTGCCAGCAGCCCGAGTAGCGGGGGGGCCCCAGATACGCAGTATTTT.

The chain has TRBV29-1 and TRBJ1-1; 8 bases align to TRBD1. The CDR3 has 11 residues. Germline V gene data show CDR1 as SQVTM and CDR2 as ANQGSEA. Trimming took 7 bases from V and 10 from J; bases not matched to a gene: 8. This CDR3 is CSARQGLVAFF. CDR3 coding DNA: TGCAGCGCACGACAGGGGTTGGTAGCTTTCTTT.

The chain couples TRBV3-1 (or the pseudogene TRBV3-2) to TRBJ2-3, with TRBD2 as a possible D gene (5 bases). The V gene lost 5 bases and the J gene lost 6 bases, with 12 bases spanning the gap. Germline CDR1 is LGHDT and CDR2 is YNNKEL (reference sequence). There are 13 residues in the CDR3. The CDR3 region has the DNA TGTGCCAGCAGCAAAACTAGAGCCGATACGCAGTATTTT. As protein: CASSKTRADTQYF.

The chain recombines TRBV7-2 with TRBJ1-2; a weak D match, TRBD1 (5 bases). CDR1 SGHTA and CDR2 FQGNSA come from the germline V gene. There are 13 residues in the CDR3. Trimming took 1 base from V and 7 from J, leaving 10 bases between them. This CDR3 reads CASSLVQGSGYTF. The CDR3 nucleotides read TGTGCCAGCAGCTTAGTTCAGGGCTCTGGCTACACCTTC.